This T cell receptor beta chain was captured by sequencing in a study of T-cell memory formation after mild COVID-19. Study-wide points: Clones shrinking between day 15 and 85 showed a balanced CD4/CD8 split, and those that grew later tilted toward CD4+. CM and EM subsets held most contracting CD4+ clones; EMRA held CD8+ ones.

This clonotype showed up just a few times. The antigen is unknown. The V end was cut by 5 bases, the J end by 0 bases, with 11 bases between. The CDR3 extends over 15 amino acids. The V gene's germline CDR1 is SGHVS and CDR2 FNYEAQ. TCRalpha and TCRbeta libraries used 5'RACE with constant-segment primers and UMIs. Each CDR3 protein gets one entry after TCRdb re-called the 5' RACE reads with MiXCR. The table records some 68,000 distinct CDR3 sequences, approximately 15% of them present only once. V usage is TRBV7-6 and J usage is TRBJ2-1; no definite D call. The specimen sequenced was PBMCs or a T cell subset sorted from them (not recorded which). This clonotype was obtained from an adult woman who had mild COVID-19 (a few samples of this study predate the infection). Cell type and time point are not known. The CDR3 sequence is CASSLTANSYNEQFF. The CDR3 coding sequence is TGTGCCAGCAGCCTCACCGCGAACTCCTACAATGAGCAGTTCTTC.